A single sample gave rise to the 8 T cell receptor beta chains below, sequenced in a study of brain T cells in children with intractable seizures. TCRdb keeps only in-frame clones here, not all; method: immunoSEQ multiplex PCR. The sample includes some 64,000 clones, approximately 95% of them seen just once. The sample in question was peripheral blood, obtained at surgery. The receptors were gathered from a boy under three years old with focal cortical dysplasia and intractable seizures.

The chain has TRBV5-1 and TRBJ2-5; D remains ambiguous. Trimming took off 3 bases at V and 1 base at J, with 10 bases between the two ends. Germline V gives CDR1 SGHRS, CDR2 YFSETQ. The CDR3 covers 14 residues. The CDR3 here is CASSSPGTQETQYF. In nucleotides, the CDR3 is TGCGCCAGCAGCTCCCCGGGCACCCAAGAGACCCAGTACTTC.

The rearrangement joins TRBV9 to TRBJ2-2; TRBD2 matches 7 bases. The CDR3 totals 15 residues. V was pared by 3 bases and J by 4 bases, with 6 bases of the junction left unmatched. The germline V gene encodes CDR1 SGDLS and CDR2 YYNGEE. CDR3 coding DNA: TGTGCCAGCAGCGCCTCGCTAGCGGCCACCGGGGAGCTGTTTTTT. It codes for CASSASLAATGELFF.

The chain recombines TRBV5-1 with TRBJ2-7, with a weak D call TRBD1 (6 bases). The CDR3 has 13 amino acids. The germline V gene has CDR1 SGHRS and CDR2 YFSETQ. V was shortened by 3 bases and J by 5 bases, with 12 bases between the two germline ends. CDR3 bases: TGCGCCAGCAGCTCGTCGCAGGGGAACGAGCAGTACTTC. Translated, it gives CASSSSQGNEQYF.

This chain links TRBV10-3 with TRBJ2-3, with 15 bases fitting TRBD2. This CDR3 spans 18 amino acids. Looked up from germline, CDR1 is ENHRY and CDR2 is SYGVKD. The V gene end was trimmed by 6 bases and the J gene end by 2 bases; junction bases not matched to a gene: 9. CDR3 protein: CAISFGLAGGLNTDTQYF. The CDR3 bases are TGTGCCATCAGCTTCGGACTAGCGGGGGGGCTTAACACAGATACGCAGTATTTT.

The chain joins TRBV18 to TRBJ2-7; weak D call: TRBD1 (7 bases). The V gene lost 0 bases and the J gene lost 3 bases, with 12 bases spanning the gap. This CDR3 is built from 15 residues. Germline V gene lookup returns CDR1 KGHSH and CDR2 LQKENI. CDR3 amino acids: CASSPPVQGGYEQYF. Written as DNA, the CDR3 is TGTGCCAGCTCACCACCGGTGCAGGGGGGCTACGAGCAGTACTTC.

The chain employs TRBV28 and TRBJ2-1, with 13 bases aligning to TRBD2. The J segment lost 8 bases and the V segment lost 6 bases, leaving 7 bases of the junction unmatched. This CDR3 is 15 amino acids long. Germline CDR1 reads MDHEN; CDR2 reads SYDVKM. As DNA, the CDR3 is TGTGCCAGCAGACCGGGACTAGCGGGAAACTATGAGCAGTTCTTC. Its protein product is CASRPGLAGNYEQFF.

The chain carries TRBV29-1 and TRBJ1-5; 7 nucleotides agree with TRBD1. V was pared by 0 bases and J by 7 bases, with 6 bases of the junction left unmatched. This CDR3 is 14 amino acids long. CDR1 is SQVTM and CDR2 is ANQGSEA in the germline V gene. The CDR3 spells CSVEETGSGQPQHF. CDR3 DNA: TGCAGCGTTGAAGAGACAGGGTCAGGCCAGCCCCAGCATTTT.

This chain links TRBV2 with TRBJ1-2; D remains unclear. This CDR3 has 12 amino acids. Trimming cost V 4 bases and J 4 bases, with 7 bases left between them. Germline loops: CDR1 SNHLY, CDR2 FYNNEI. This CDR3 reads CASSVEAYGYTF. DNA of the CDR3: TGTGCCAGCAGTGTCGAAGCCTATGGCTACACCTTC.